The entry that follows covers one T cell receptor beta chain sequence. The sample belongs to a study of shared clonotypes between healthy human individuals. Into CD45RA+ naive and CD45RA-negative memory subsets, the CD4+ cells were split. This CDR3 region has 15 residues. Trimming cost V 5 bases and J 4 bases; bases outside gene matches: 10. The germline CDR1 and CDR2 sequences are SGHAT and FQDESV (reference sequence). TCRdb keeps only in-frame clones here, not all; method: immunoSEQ multiplex PCR. This sample has a few million clones, with 90% to 95% found just once. This sequence was found in a young man in good health. Some clones in this sample may be carry-over from other donors' samples. The rearrangement joins TRBV11-1 to TRBJ2-5; TRBD2 agrees at 7 bases. The sequenced material came from naive CD4+ T cells from PBMCs. Subset indicated: CD45RA+ positively selected. In DNA, the CDR3 is TGTGCCAGCAGCCGATCCCCAGCGGGGAGAGAGACCCAGTACTTC. Translation gives CASSRSPAGRETQYF. Supplemented by reference TRBV11-1 and TRBJ2-5, the full variable domain reads EAEVAQSPRYKITEKSQAVAFWCDPISGHATLYWYRQILGQGPELLVQFQDESVVDDSQLPKDRFSAERLKGVDSTLKIQPAELGDSAMYLCASSRSPAGRETQYFGPGTRLLVL.